This paragraph covers one T cell receptor beta chain sequence. Its antigen is unidentified. Primers for the PCR totalled 60 Vbeta and 13 Jbeta. TCRdb's copy holds only in-frame clones and misses some; the assay was immunoSEQ multiplex PCR. The data hold about 94,000 clones, with around two thirds observed a single time. The data were taken from a study of cytomegalovirus exposure and HLA in healthy donors. Study-wide results and limits: Roughly uniform depth of sequencing across donors was assumed in presence/absence analyses.

The TCR originated in a man younger than 45 in good health and CMV-seronegative. Sequencing was carried out using PBMCs.

CDR3 coding DNA: TGTGCCAGCAGCTTCCCGAGACAGGGTGGCTCTGGGGCCAACGTCCTGACTTTC. It is translated as CASSFPRQGGSGANVLTF. This chain links TRBV7-3 with TRBJ2-6; 7 positions match TRBD1. The CDR3 runs 18 residues. Germline CDR1 and CDR2: SGHTA and FQGTGA. With V trimmed by 3 bases and J by 0 bases, 8 bases remained unmatched.